A selection of T cell receptor beta chains follows, all from one sample in a study of Ad26.COV2.S vaccination and SARS-CoV-2 variants. Produced via immunoSEQ multiplex PCR; TCRdb's table is partial and in-frame only. The top ten hold 2.5% to 3.5% of the sample, which has about 350,000 clones, about 85% seen once. This specimen consisted of peripheral blood, obtained in a trial of Ad26.COV2.S vaccine versus placebo. Receptors originate from a person aged 18 to 65 who received the Ad26.COV2.S COVID-19 vaccine or a placebo. CDR3s include the opening cysteine and the closing phenylalanine or tryptophan. Fields, in order: CDR3 protein, CDR3 DNA, V gene, J gene, D gene, clone size. D genes are given only for firm matches. Size is omitted from some rows. Given values are once, few, many or a class for expanded clones.

CASSLVRTDEELFF	TGCGCCAGCAGCTTGGTTAGGACAGACGAGGAGCTGTTTTTT	TRBV5-1	TRBJ2-2	.	.
CASSTRTAGYTF	TGTGCCAGCAGCACCCGGACCGCTGGCTACACCTTC	TRBV11-3	TRBJ1-2	.	few
CAWEYQGAGELFF	TGTGCCTGGGAATACCAGGGGGCCGGGGAGCTGTTTTTT	TRBV30	TRBJ2-2	TRBD1	.
CASSKGIRQGTYEQYF	TGTGCCAGCAGCAAAGGCATCCGACAGGGGACCTACGAGCAGTACTTC	TRBV21-1	TRBJ2-7	.	.
CASSQHIGNEQFF	TGCGCCAGCAGCCAACACATAGGCAATGAGCAGTTCTTC	TRBV4-1	TRBJ2-1	.	few
CASSPHISTDTQYF	TGTGCCAGCAGCCCCCATATTAGCACAGATACGCAGTATTTT	TRBV7-2	TRBJ2-3	.	.
CASSLQGPGELFF	TGTGCCAGCAGTCTACAGGGCCCCGGGGAGCTGTTTTTT	TRBV2	TRBJ2-2	.	.
CASRTGTNPYEQYF	TGTGCCAGCAGGACCGGGACGAATCCCTACGAGCAGTACTTC	TRBV28	TRBJ2-7	.	.
CASSMGTAIMNTEAFF	TGTGCCAGTAGTATGGGGACAGCCATAATGAACACTGAAGCTTTCTTT	TRBV19	TRBJ1-1	TRBD1	.
CASGLRTGGDGGGYTF	TGTGCTAGTGGCTTACGGACAGGGGGCGACGGTGGTGGCTACACCTTC	TRBV12-5	TRBJ1-2	TRBD1	.
CASSRDRDYGYTF	TGCGCCAGCAGCCGCGACAGGGACTATGGCTACACCTTC	TRBV4-1	TRBJ1-2	TRBD1	.
CASTPTGGNSPLHF	TGTGCCAGCACCCCGACAGGGGGCAATTCACCCCTCCACTTT	TRBV7-2	TRBJ1-6	TRBD1	.
CASSLTGLAKWGTDTQYF	TGTGCCAGCAGTCTCACGGGACTAGCTAAATGGGGCACAGATACGCAGTATTTT	TRBV28	TRBJ2-3	TRBD2	.
CASTAGGLEMGTGELFF	TGTGCCAGCACGGCGGGAGGGCTTGAAATGGGCACCGGGGAGCTGTTTTTT	TRBV28	TRBJ2-2	TRBD2	.
CASSLQESPAIIYPGELFF	TGTGCCAGCAGCCTTCAGGAAAGCCCAGCGATAATATACCCCGGGGAGCTGTTTTTT	TRBV7-2	TRBJ2-2	.	many
CASSISRLETQYF	TGTGCCAGTAGTATCTCTCGGCTAGAGACCCAGTACTTC	TRBV19	TRBJ2-5	.	.
CAISEGQATSGYTF	TGTGCCATCAGTGAAGGACAGGCCACTAGTGGCTACACCTTC	TRBV10-3	TRBJ1-2	TRBD1	.
CAWRASGGARQYF	TGTGCCTGGAGGGCTAGCGGGGGGGCTCGGCAGTACTTC	TRBV30	TRBJ2-7	TRBD2	.
CASRSGTSDGEQFF	TGTGCCAGCAGATCCGGGACTAGCGACGGTGAGCAGTTCTTC	TRBV28	TRBJ2-1	TRBD2	.
CASSQGEFGADTQYF	TGCGCCAGCAGCCAAGGGGAGTTTGGGGCGGATACGCAGTATTTT	TRBV4-3	TRBJ2-3	.	.
CASSYPGMNTEAFF	TGTGCCAGCAGTTACCCCGGAATGAACACTGAAGCTTTCTTT	TRBV6-5	TRBJ1-1	.	once